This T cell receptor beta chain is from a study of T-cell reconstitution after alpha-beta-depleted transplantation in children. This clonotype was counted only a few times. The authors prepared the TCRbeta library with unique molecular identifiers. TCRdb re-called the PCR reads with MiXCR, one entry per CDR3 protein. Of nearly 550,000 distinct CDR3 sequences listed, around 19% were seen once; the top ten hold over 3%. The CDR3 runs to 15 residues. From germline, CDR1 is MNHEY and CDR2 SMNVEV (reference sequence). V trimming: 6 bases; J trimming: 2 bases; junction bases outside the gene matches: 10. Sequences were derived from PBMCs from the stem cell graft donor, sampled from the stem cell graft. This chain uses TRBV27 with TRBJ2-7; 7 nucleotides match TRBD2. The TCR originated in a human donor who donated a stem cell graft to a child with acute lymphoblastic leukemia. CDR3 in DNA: TGTGCCAGCAGAAACCGCGGGAGCTCCACCTACGAGCAGTACTTC. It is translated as CASRNRGSSTYEQYF.